This T cell receptor beta chain emerged from a study of molecular identifiers for immune sequencing clone quantification. Study-wide context: In the replicates, RNA derived from roughly 20,000 or 100,000 naive CD8 cells was divided into five parts, and four were sequenced. Regarding the study as a whole: Over 99% of CMV-specific effector molecules, but under 1% of naive ones, were in clones above 20 copies. Should identical TCR molecules share a barcode, the sizes of highly expanded clones could be underestimated.

TCRdb recomputed calls from the PCR reads with MiXCR, one row per CDR3 protein. The table includes over 550,000 distinct CDR3 sequences, 25% detected once. Germline lookup yields CDR1 SGHTA and CDR2 FQGNSA. The V end lost 0 bases, the J end lost 0 bases, and 24 bases lay between the germline ends. The CDR3 extends over 20 amino acids. A note on this clonotype: The antigen is undetermined.

The rearrangement links TRBV7-2 to TRBJ2-7; perhaps TRBD1 as D (6 bases). Material: naive CD8+ T cells from blood, with Jurkat cell RNA spiked in. As to subset: FACS-sorted CD8+CD4-CCR7+CD45RA+ naive T cells. This clonotype was sampled from a human donor in good health. Some libraries in this study had Jurkat cell RNA spiked in. CDR3 DNA: TGTGCCAGCAGCTTAGCCCCCGGGACAAGCGTCCCTTTGAGCTCCTACGAGCAGTACTTC. It translates to CASSLAPGTSVPLSSYEQYF.